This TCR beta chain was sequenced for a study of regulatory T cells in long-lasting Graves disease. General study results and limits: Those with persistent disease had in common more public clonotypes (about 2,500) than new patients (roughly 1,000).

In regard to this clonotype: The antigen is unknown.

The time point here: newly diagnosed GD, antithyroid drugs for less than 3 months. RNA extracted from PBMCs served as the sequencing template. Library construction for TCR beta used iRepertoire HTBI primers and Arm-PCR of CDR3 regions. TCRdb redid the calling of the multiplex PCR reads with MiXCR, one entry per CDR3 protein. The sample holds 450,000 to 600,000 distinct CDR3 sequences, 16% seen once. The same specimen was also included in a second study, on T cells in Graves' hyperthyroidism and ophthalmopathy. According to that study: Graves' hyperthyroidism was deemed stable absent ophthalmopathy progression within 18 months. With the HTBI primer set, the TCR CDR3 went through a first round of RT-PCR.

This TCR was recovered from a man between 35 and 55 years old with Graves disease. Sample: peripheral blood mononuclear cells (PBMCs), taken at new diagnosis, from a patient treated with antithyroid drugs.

CDR3 region: CAISERDSYTDTQYF. The CDR3 DNA reads TGTGCCATCAGTGAGCGGGACAGTTACACAGATACGCAGTATTTT. The chain recombines TRBV10-3 with TRBJ2-3; TRBD1 matches at 7 bases. The germline V gene encodes CDR1 ENHRY and CDR2 SYGVKD. Losses at the gene ends were 2 bases for V and 2 bases for J; bases not matched to a gene: 4. The CDR3 is 15 residues long.